The clone carrying this T cell receptor (beta chain) has a handful of counts. What it binds is not known. V lost 1 base and J lost 0, with 8 bases in between. This CDR3 has 15 residues. Germline V gives CDR1 LGHDT, CDR2 YNNKEL (reference sequence). This specimen belongs to a study of response to subunit inactivated influenza vaccine. Study results and limitations: It was suggested by the authors that few new T cells are recruited by each seasonal influenza vaccination.

TCRdb passed the RT-PCR reads through MiXCR, listing each CDR3 protein once. The profile shows hundreds of thousands of distinct CDR3 sequences, roughly 15% of them singletons. This sequence joins TRBV3-1 and TRBJ2-3; possibly TRBD1 or TRBD2 for D (6 bases each). This material consisted of PBMCs from blood, taken less than 15 days before vaccination. This TCR derives from a man aged 50-59 years who received an inactivated influenza vaccine. The CDR3: CASSQAGASTDTQYF. The CDR3 DNA is TGTGCCAGCAGCCAAGCGGGGGCCAGCACAGATACGCAGTATTTT.